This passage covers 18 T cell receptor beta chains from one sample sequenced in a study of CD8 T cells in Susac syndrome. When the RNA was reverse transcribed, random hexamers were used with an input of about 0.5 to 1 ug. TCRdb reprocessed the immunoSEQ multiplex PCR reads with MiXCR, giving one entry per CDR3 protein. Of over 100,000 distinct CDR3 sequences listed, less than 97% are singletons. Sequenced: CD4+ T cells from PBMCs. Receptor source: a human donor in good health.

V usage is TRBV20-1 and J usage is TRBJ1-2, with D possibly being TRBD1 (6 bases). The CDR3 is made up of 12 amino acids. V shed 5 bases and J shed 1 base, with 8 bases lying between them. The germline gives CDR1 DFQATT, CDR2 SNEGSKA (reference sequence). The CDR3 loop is CSAVRGNYGYTF. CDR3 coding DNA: TGCAGTGCTGTCAGGGGTAACTATGGCTACACCTTC.

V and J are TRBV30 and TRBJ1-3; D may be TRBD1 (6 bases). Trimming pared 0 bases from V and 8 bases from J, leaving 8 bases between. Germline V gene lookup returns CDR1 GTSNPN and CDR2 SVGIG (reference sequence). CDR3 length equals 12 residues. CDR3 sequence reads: CAWSVKGDTIYF. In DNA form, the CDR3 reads TGTGCCTGGAGTGTAAAGGGGGACACCATATATTTT.

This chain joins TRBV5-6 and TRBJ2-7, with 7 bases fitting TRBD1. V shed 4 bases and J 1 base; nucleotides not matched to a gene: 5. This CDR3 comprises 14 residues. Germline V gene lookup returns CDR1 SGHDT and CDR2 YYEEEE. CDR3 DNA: TGTGCCAGCAGCGTAACAGGGGTTTCCTACGAGCAGTACTTC. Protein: CASSVTGVSYEQYF.

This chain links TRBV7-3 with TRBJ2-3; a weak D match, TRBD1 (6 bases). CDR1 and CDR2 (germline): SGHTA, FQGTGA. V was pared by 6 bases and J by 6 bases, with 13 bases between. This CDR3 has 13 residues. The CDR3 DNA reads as TGTGCCAGCAGTTCACAGGGTTCGGATACGCAGTATTTT. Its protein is CASSSQGSDTQYF.

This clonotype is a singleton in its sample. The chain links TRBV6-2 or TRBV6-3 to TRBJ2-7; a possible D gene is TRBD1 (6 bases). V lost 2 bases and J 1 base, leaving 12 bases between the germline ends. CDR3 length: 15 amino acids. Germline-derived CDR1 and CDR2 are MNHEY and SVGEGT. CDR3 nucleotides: TGTGCCAGCAGTTACCGGCAGGGGCCTTCCTACGAGCAGTACTTC. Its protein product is CASSYRQGPSYEQYF.

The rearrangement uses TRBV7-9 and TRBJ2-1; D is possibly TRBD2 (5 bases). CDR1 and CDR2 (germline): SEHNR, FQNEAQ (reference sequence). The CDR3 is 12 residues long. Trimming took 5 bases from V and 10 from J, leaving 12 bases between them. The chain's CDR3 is CASSAGGREQFF. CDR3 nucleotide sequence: TGTGCCAGCAGCGCCGGCGGGCGGGAGCAGTTCTTC.

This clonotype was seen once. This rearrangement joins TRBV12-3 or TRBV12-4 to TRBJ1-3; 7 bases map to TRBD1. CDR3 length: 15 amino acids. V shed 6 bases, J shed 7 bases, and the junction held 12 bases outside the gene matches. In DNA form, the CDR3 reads TGTGCCAGCAGACCGACCTCGGGACAGCTCAACACCATATATTTT. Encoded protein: CASRPTSGQLNTIYF.

This CDR3 reads CASSQGGTLHSPLHF. The CDR3 DNA is TGTGCCAGCAGCCAAGGGGGGACTCTACATTCACCCCTCCACTTT. The chain uses TRBV3-1 and TRBJ1-6; perhaps TRBD1 as D (5 bases). The CDR3 loop spans 15 amino acids. The germline V gene encodes CDR1 LGHDT and CDR2 YNNKEL (reference sequence). The ends were cut back, 1 base at V and 8 bases at J, with 12 bases in the middle. Looking up the rest from reference TRBV3-1 and TRBJ1-6 gives the full variable domain: DTAVSQTPKYLVTQMGNDKSIKCEQNLGHDTMYWYKQDSKKFLKIMFSYNNKELIINETVPNRFSPKSPDKAHLNLHINSLELGDSAVYFCASSQGGTLHSPLHFGNGTRLTVT.

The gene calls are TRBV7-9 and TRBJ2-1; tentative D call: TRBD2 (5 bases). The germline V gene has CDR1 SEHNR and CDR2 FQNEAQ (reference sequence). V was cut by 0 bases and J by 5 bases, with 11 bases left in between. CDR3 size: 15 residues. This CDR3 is CASSLASPGNNEQFF. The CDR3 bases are TGTGCCAGCAGCTTAGCCTCCCCGGGAAACAATGAGCAGTTCTTC.

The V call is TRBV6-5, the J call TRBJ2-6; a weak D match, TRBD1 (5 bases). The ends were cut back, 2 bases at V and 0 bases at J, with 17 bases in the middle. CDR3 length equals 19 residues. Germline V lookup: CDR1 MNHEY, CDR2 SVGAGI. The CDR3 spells CASSYRKGWVSSGANVLTF. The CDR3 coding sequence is TGTGCCAGCAGTTACCGAAAGGGGTGGGTGAGCTCTGGGGCCAACGTCCTGACTTTC.

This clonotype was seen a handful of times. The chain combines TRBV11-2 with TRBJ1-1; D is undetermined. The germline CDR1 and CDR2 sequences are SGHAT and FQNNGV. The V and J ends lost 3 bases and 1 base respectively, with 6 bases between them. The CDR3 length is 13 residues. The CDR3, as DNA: TGTGCCAGCAGCTTCCGGGGGAACACTGAAGCTTTCTTT. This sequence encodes CASSFRGNTEAFF.

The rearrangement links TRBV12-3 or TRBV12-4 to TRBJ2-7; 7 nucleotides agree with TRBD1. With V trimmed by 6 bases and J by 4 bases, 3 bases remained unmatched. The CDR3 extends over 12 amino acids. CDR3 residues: CASSPGQYEQYF. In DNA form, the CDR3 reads TGTGCCAGCAGCCCGGGACAGTACGAGCAGTACTTC.

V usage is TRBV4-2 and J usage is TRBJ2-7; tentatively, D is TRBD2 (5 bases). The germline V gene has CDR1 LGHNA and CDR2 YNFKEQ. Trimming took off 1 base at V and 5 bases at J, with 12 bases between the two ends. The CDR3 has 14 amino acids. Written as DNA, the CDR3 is TGTGCCAGCAGCCAAGCGGGGTCTCGGAACGAGCAGTACTTC. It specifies CASSQAGSRNEQYF.

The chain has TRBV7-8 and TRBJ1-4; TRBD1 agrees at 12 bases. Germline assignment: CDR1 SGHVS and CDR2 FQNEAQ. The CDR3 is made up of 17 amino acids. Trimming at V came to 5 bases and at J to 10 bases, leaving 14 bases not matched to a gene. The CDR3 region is CASSPGGTGGLSGKLFF. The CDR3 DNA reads TGTGCCAGCAGCCCAGGGGGGACAGGGGGCTTGAGTGGAAAACTGTTTTTT.

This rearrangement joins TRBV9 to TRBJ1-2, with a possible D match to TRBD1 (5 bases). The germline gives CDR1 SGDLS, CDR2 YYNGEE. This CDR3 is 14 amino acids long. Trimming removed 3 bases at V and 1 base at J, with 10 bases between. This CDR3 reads CASSALGVNYGYTF. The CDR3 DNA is TGTGCCAGCAGCGCCCTGGGGGTTAACTATGGCTACACCTTC.

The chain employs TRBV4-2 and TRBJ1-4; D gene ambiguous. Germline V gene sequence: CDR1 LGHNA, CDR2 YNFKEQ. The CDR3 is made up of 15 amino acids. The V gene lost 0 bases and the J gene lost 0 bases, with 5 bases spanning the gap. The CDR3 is CASSQDRATNEKLFF. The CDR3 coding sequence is TGTGCCAGCAGCCAAGATAGGGCAACTAATGAAAAACTGTTTTTT.

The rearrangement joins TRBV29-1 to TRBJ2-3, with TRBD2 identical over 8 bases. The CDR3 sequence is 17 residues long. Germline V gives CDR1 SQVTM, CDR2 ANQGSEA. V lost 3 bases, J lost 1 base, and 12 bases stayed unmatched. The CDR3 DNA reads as TGCAGCGTTGACCCCTGGGGGTCGACTAGCGGCACAGATACGCAGTATTTT. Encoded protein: CSVDPWGSTSGTDTQYF.

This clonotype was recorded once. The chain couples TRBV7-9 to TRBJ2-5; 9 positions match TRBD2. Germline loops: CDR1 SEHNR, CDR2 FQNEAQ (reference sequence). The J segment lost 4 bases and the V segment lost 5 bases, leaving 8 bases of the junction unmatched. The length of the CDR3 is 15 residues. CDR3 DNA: TGTGCCAGCAGCACCCCTGGCGGGGGGGCAGAGACCCAGTACTTC. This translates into CASSTPGGGAETQYF. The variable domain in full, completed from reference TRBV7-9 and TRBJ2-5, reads DTGVSQNPRHKITKRGQNVTFRCDPISEHNRLYWYRQTLGQGPEFLTYFQNEAQLEKSRLLSDRFSAERPKGSFSTLEIQRTEQGDSAMYLCASSTPGGGAETQYFGPGTRLLVL.